The clone carrying this T cell receptor beta chain was seen repeatedly, ten times or more. This entry comes from a study of T cells after yellow fever vaccination. TCRdb redid the calling of the 5' RACE reads with MiXCR, one entry per CDR3 protein. This sample has around 200,000 distinct CDR3 sequences; more than 9.5% occur once, and the top ten carry just over 35%. V dropped 4 bases and J dropped 0; count of bases not matched to a gene: 4. The CDR3 loop spans 15 amino acids. Germline loops: CDR1 LNHNV, CDR2 YYDKDF (reference sequence). This sequence joins TRBV15 and TRBJ2-3; 7 bases align to TRBD1. Here the sequenced sample was CD8+ T cells sorted from PBMCs, taken 15 days after the yellow fever booster vaccination. This receptor was obtained from a man younger than 35 who received the YFV17D yellow fever vaccine. CDR3 in amino acids: CATSNRGISTDTQYF. Written as DNA, the CDR3 is TGTGCCACCAGCAACAGGGGTATTAGCACAGATACGCAGTATTTT.